This record concerns one T cell receptor beta chain sequence. Time point noted: patch test 3, about 24 weeks after DPC sensitization. The treatment here: therapeutic diphenylcyclopropenone sensitization with weekly scalp DPC. The CDR3 is 12 amino acids. Trimming removed 5 bases at V and 3 bases at J, with 7 bases between. Germline-derived CDR1 and CDR2 are SQVTM and ANQGSEA. This sample was included in a study of human T cells and chemical hapten exposure. TCRdb reprocessed the RACE reads via MiXCR and lists one record per CDR3 protein. This table holds 80,000 to 100,000 distinct CDR3 sequences, 25% to 35% found once.

The gene calls are TRBV29-1 and TRBJ2-2, with no clear D. Source: whole blood, taken in connection with sensitization to the hapten diphenylcyclopropenone (DPC). The origin of this receptor is a man aged 40-49 years with alopecia areata. Some clones in this sample may be carry-over from other donors' samples. CDR3 nucleotide sequence: TGCAGCGTTCCAAGGGACACCGGGGAGCTGTTTTTT. Protein sequence: CSVPRDTGELFF.